This passage covers 5 T cell receptor beta chains from one sample sequenced in a study of cytomegalovirus exposure and HLA in healthy donors. Profiling relied on immunoSEQ multiplex PCR, and the TCRdb table lists in-frame clones only, not all of them. The table lists about 79,000 clones, 93% of them singletons. Sequencing input: PBMCs. The receptors were gathered from a woman in her 30s in good health and CMV-seronegative.

The CDR3 DNA reads as TGTGCCAGCAGTTACTCGACTCGACGTCAAGAGACCCAGTACTTC. Translation gives CASSYSTRRQETQYF. V gene TRBV6-5 combines with J gene TRBJ2-5; D not certain. Trimming removed 0 bases at V and 2 bases at J, with 10 bases between. The germline gives CDR1 MNHEY, CDR2 SVGAGI. The CDR3 is 15 residues long.

V is TRBV28 and J is TRBJ1-1, with 8 positions matching TRBD1. V trimming: 5 bases; J trimming: 8 bases; junction bases outside the gene matches: 13. In germline, CDR1 is MDHEN, CDR2 SYDVKM. This CDR3 comprises 15 residues. The CDR3 nucleotides are TGTGCCAGCAGTCCGCCGGACAGGGCGGGTCAGGAAGCTTTCTTT. Translating gives CASSPPDRAGQEAFF.

This clone was detected once. This sequence joins TRBV5-6 and TRBJ2-7; D not certain. This CDR3 comprises 11 residues. Trimming removed 3 bases at V and 6 bases at J, with 7 bases between. Germline V gene sequence: CDR1 SGHDT, CDR2 YYEEEE. The chain's CDR3 is CASSYDSEQYF. The CDR3 DNA sequence: TGTGCCAGCAGCTACGACTCCGAGCAGTACTTC.

The gene calls are TRBV28 and TRBJ2-5, with 8 positions matching TRBD1. Trimming took 6 bases from V and 3 from J; bases not matched to a gene: 3. This CDR3 contains 13 residues. CDR1 is MDHEN and CDR2 is SYDVKM in the germline V gene. Here the CDR3 DNA reads TGTGCCAGCAGATACAGGGGGAAAGAGACCCAGTACTTC. This codes for CASRYRGKETQYF.

For the CDR3, the DNA is TGTGCCAGCAGCCAGACTACGAATAAAGAGCAGTACTTC. Protein product: CASSQTTNKEQYF. The chain links TRBV4-2 to TRBJ2-7; tentative D call: TRBD2 (5 bases). The germline gives CDR1 LGHNA, CDR2 YNFKEQ. The germline V and J ends were trimmed by 3 bases and 7 bases, with 13 bases remaining between them. This CDR3 has 13 residues.